One and the same sample provided the 28 T cell receptor beta chains below, sequenced in a study of blood T cell repertoires in COVID-19. Some clones are missing from TCRdb's copy, which holds only in-frame ones; the method was immunoSEQ multiplex PCR. The table shows more than 150,000 clones, with roughly nine tenths occurring only once. Sequencing used peripheral blood. These receptors all come from a woman in her 70s with acute or convalescent COVID-19.

The chain employs TRBV30 and TRBJ1-4; 9 bases align to TRBD1. The CDR3 contains 13 residues. V shed 7 bases and J 5 bases; nucleotides not matched to a gene: 5. CDR1 and CDR2 (germline): GTSNPN, SVGIG (reference sequence). CDR3 sequence (DNA): TGTGCCTACTCCGGGACAGGGAATGAAAAACTGTTTTTT. This sequence encodes CAYSGTGNEKLFF.

The chain couples TRBV25-1 to TRBJ1-2, with TRBD1 matching over 9 bases. Trimming took 3 bases from V and 8 from J; bases not matched to a gene: 13. CDR1 is MGHDK, CDR2 SYGVNS, per germline. This CDR3 is built from 16 residues. The CDR3 region has the DNA TGTGCCAGCAGTGAGTACATCGGGACAGGGTCAGGAGGCTACACCTTC. It translates to CASSEYIGTGSGGYTF.

The genes are TRBV25-1 and TRBJ1-1; D might be TRBD1 (6 bases). CDR3 size: 13 residues. From germline, CDR1 is MGHDK and CDR2 SYGVNS. V lost 3 bases and J lost 5, with 10 bases in between. The CDR3 DNA is TGTGCCAGCAGTGAGGCCGGACAGACTGAAGCTTTCTTT. It yields the protein CASSEAGQTEAFF.

The chain is built from TRBV7-9 and TRBJ1-2, with unresolved D. Germline CDR1 and CDR2: SEHNR and FQNEAQ (reference sequence). V lost 4 bases and J 4 bases, leaving 10 bases between the germline ends. The CDR3 is 13 residues long. Here the CDR3 reads CASSSQVGYGYTF. The CDR3 DNA is TGTGCCAGCAGCTCTCAGGTGGGCTATGGCTACACCTTC.

This clone appeared a single time. J is TRBJ2-7 and V is TRBV7-2; 8 bases align to TRBD2. The CDR3 extends over 15 amino acids. V shed 8 bases and J 0 bases; nucleotides not matched to a gene: 9. Per the germline V gene, CDR1 is SGHTA and CDR2 is FQGNSA. The CDR3: CASVRVAGSSYEQYF. The CDR3 DNA reads TGTGCCAGCGTCAGGGTAGCGGGGAGCTCCTACGAGCAGTACTTC.

V usage is TRBV5-1 and J usage is TRBJ1-4; 7 bases map to TRBD1. The CDR3 consists of 15 residues. Germline V gene sequence: CDR1 SGHRS, CDR2 YFSETQ. The junction had 11 bases not matched to a gene; V was cut back by 5 bases and J by 7 bases. The CDR3: CASRSGGPSSEKLFF. As DNA, the CDR3 is TGCGCCAGCAGATCAGGGGGGCCCAGCAGTGAAAAACTGTTTTTT.

This chain connects TRBV3-1 (or the pseudogene TRBV3-2) to TRBJ1-4; D may be TRBD1 (6 bases). The CDR3 sequence is 15 residues long. Deletions cut 4 bases from V and 10 bases from J, with 19 bases between. Germline V gene lookup returns CDR1 LGHDT and CDR2 YNNKEL (reference sequence). Written as DNA, the CDR3 is TGTGCCAGCAGCCCTTTTACAGGGCCCTTGGGAAAACTGTTTTTT. Its translation is CASSPFTGPLGKLFF.

The gene calls are TRBV7-9 and TRBJ1-2; D ambiguous. This CDR3 has 13 amino acids. V was shortened by 8 bases and J by 10 bases, with 20 bases between the two germline ends. Per germline, CDR1 SEHNR and CDR2 FQNEAQ (reference sequence). The CDR3 region has the DNA TGTGCCAGCTCTCGGCCGCAGGTCGGGGACTACACCTTC. Encoded protein: CASSRPQVGDYTF.

The chain carries TRBV28 and TRBJ1-2; TRBD1 aligns across 7 bases. Germline assignment: CDR1 MDHEN and CDR2 SYDVKM. The length of the CDR3 is 14 residues. Trimming removed 4 bases from V and 4 bases from J; junction bases left unmatched: 6. CDR3 in DNA: TGTGCCAGCAGTTCTAGCGGGACAGCCTATGGCTACACCTTC. This codes for CASSSSGTAYGYTF.

The chain recombines TRBV19 with TRBJ1-5, with 7 bases matching TRBD1. V shed 4 bases and J 6 bases; nucleotides not matched to a gene: 6. The CDR3 runs to 14 residues. Germline V gene data show CDR1 as LNHDA and CDR2 as SQIVND (reference sequence). The chain's CDR3 is CASSTRDRIQPQHF. In DNA form, the CDR3 reads TGTGCCAGTAGTACCCGGGACAGAATTCAGCCCCAGCATTTT.

About this clone: This specimen includes other DNA sequences encoding the same CDR3. This chain uses TRBV3-1 (or the pseudogene TRBV3-2) with TRBJ1-5; D gene uncertain. V lost 1 base, J lost 5 bases, and 6 bases lay in between. This CDR3 has 13 amino acids. Germline CDR1 reads LGHDT; CDR2 reads YNNKEL (reference sequence). The CDR3 coding sequence is TGTGCCAGCAGCCAAGTCGGGGATCAGCCCCAGCATTTT. This sequence encodes CASSQVGDQPQHF.

The chain is built from TRBV18 and TRBJ1-1, with D tentatively TRBD1 (5 bases). V was pared by 2 bases and J by 0 bases, with 10 bases between. The V gene's germline CDR1 is KGHSH and CDR2 LQKENI. This CDR3 spans 15 amino acids. The CDR3 nucleotides read TGTGCCAGCTCACCAGTTCAGGGATTGAACACTGAAGCTTTCTTT. It translates to CASSPVQGLNTEAFF.

This sequence joins TRBV5-4 and TRBJ2-5; 10 bases agree with TRBD1. Trimming cost V 3 bases and J 5 bases; bases outside gene matches: 7. The CDR3 is made up of 15 amino acids. The germline gives CDR1 SGHNT, CDR2 YYREEE (reference sequence). This chain's CDR3 is CASSSGTGARETQYF. Written as DNA, the CDR3 is TGTGCCAGCAGCTCGGGGACAGGGGCTCGGGAGACCCAGTACTTC.

V usage is TRBV5-1 and J usage is TRBJ2-2, with 11 bases identical to TRBD2. There are 17 residues in the CDR3. V trimming: 2 bases; J trimming: 4 bases; junction bases outside the gene matches: 7. CDR1 is SGHRS, CDR2 YFSETQ, per germline. In DNA form, the CDR3 reads TGCGCCAGCAGCTTTCTCGGGACTAGCGGAGGCACCGGGGAGCTGTTTTTT. Protein sequence: CASSFLGTSGGTGELFF.

The chain employs TRBV12-3 or TRBV12-4 and TRBJ1-5; D is unclear. This CDR3 is 13 amino acids long. Trimming removed 3 bases from V and 6 bases from J, with 9 bases in between. The DNA of the CDR3 is TGTGCCAGCAGTTTCGGGGAATCTCAGCCCCAGCATTTT. Its protein product is CASSFGESQPQHF.

The chain combines TRBV4-1 with TRBJ1-2; D may be TRBD1 (5 bases). Trimming stripped 0 bases from V and 7 bases from J, with 21 bases between. The CDR3 runs to 17 residues. Germline V gives CDR1 MGHRA, CDR2 YSYEKL. CDR3 nucleotides: TGCGCCAGCAGCCAAGATGTTAATCGGGGGGATGTACGTGGCTACACCTTC. Protein product: CASSQDVNRGDVRGYTF.

CDR3: CASRPQGALNEKLFF. As DNA, the CDR3 is TGTGCCAGCAGACCCCAGGGGGCTTTAAATGAAAAACTGTTTTTT. V is TRBV2 and J is TRBJ1-4; 8 bases line up with TRBD1. Trimming at V came to 6 bases and at J to 5 bases, leaving 8 bases not matched to a gene. Germline V lookup: CDR1 SNHLY, CDR2 FYNNEI. The CDR3 consists of 15 residues.

This clone appeared once. The genes are TRBV2 and TRBJ2-7; 7 nucleotides line up with TRBD1. The CDR3 spans 13 residues. Germline CDR1 is SNHLY and CDR2 is FYNNEI. The ends lost 7 bases at V and 3 bases at J; junction bases unmatched: 6. CDR3 in amino acids: CASNYRGSYEQYV. In nucleotides, the CDR3 is TGTGCCAGCAACTACAGGGGAAGCTACGAGCAGTACGTC.

The rearrangement uses TRBV6-6 and TRBJ1-1; D perhaps matches TRBD1 (6 bases). Trimming took 3 bases from V and 0 from J, leaving 11 bases between them. Germline V lookup: CDR1 MNHNY, CDR2 SVGAGI (reference sequence). This CDR3 has 15 residues. The CDR3, as DNA: TGTGCCAGCAGTTATCCGGGGGGGCTGAACACTGAAGCTTTCTTT. Encoded protein: CASSYPGGLNTEAFF.

The rearrangement links TRBV12-5 to TRBJ2-3, with D possibly TRBD1 on 5 matching bases. Per germline, CDR1 LGHNT and CDR2 FRNRAP. CDR3 length: 14 amino acids. The germline V and J ends were trimmed by 1 base and 2 bases, with 7 bases remaining between them. The CDR3 loop is CASGLGQSTDTQYF. CDR3 DNA sequence: TGTGCTAGTGGTTTGGGACAGTCCACAGATACGCAGTATTTT. Full variable domain (outside the CDR3, taken from reference TRBV12-5 and TRBJ2-3): DARVTQTPRHKVTEMGQEVTMRCQPILGHNTVFWYRQTMMQGLELLAYFRNRAPLDDSGMPKDRFSAEMPDATLATLKIQPSEPRDSAVYFCASGLGQSTDTQYFGPGTRLTVL.

Written as DNA, the CDR3 is TGCGCCAGCAGCCCCCCGCTCCCCGTAGCTGAAGCTTTCTTT. Translated: CASSPPLPVAEAFF. The genes are TRBV4-1 and TRBJ1-1; no reliable D call. Germline assignment: CDR1 MGHRA and CDR2 YSYEKL. There are 14 residues in the CDR3. V was shortened by 4 bases and J by 6 bases, with 15 bases between the two germline ends.

This chain uses TRBV6-1 with TRBJ2-5; 7 nucleotides match TRBD1. This CDR3 has 15 amino acids. Per germline, CDR1 MNHNS and CDR2 SASEGT. V lost 1 base, J lost 1 base, and 3 bases stayed unmatched. CDR3 DNA: TGTGCCAGCAGTGAAGAAGCAGGGGGCCAAGAGACCCAGTACTTC. This translates into CASSEEAGGQETQYF.

CDR3 in DNA: TGTGCCAGCAGTTTGGGGCTGATGGGTGAAGCTTTCTTT. Protein: CASSLGLMGEAFF. V and J are TRBV12-3 or TRBV12-4 and TRBJ1-1; perhaps TRBD1 as D (5 bases). The V end was cut by 3 bases, the J end by 7 bases, with 12 bases between. The CDR3 loop spans 13 amino acids.

This clone is a singleton in its sample. V usage is TRBV10-1 and J usage is TRBJ1-1, with no clear D. Trimming cost V 2 bases and J 3 bases, with 7 bases left between them. CDR3 length: 13 amino acids. Germline-derived CDR1 and CDR2 are WNHNN and SYGVQD (reference sequence). In DNA form, the CDR3 reads TGCGCCAGCAGTGAGACGGTTTACACTGAAGCTTTCTTT. Protein sequence: CASSETVYTEAFF.

The gene calls are TRBV29-1 and TRBJ1-1, with 11 bases fitting TRBD1. V shed 6 bases, J shed 7 bases, and the junction held 10 bases outside the gene matches. Germline CDR1 SQVTM, CDR2 ANQGSEA. This CDR3 comprises 14 residues. The CDR3 spells CSVERTGGYDEAFF. CDR3 DNA sequence: TGCAGCGTCGAAAGGACAGGGGGCTATGATGAAGCTTTCTTT.

This sequence joins TRBV14 and TRBJ2-1; TRBD1 agrees at 8 bases. The V segment lost 3 bases and the J segment 0 bases; nucleotides outside the gene matches: 4. The CDR3 sequence is 16 residues long. CDR1 SGHDN and CDR2 FVKESK come from the germline V gene. The CDR3 reads CASSQRDRISYNEQFF. Here the CDR3 DNA reads TGTGCCAGCAGCCAGAGGGACAGGATCTCCTACAATGAGCAGTTCTTC.

The chain uses TRBV10-2 and TRBJ2-7, with D unresolved. Germline V gives CDR1 WSHSY, CDR2 SAAADI. The CDR3 length is 12 residues. V shed 6 bases and J shed 3 bases, with 9 bases lying between them. The CDR3 DNA sequence: TGCGCCAGCAGGCCCGACAACTACGAGCAGTACTTC. Its protein is CASRPDNYEQYF.

This chain joins TRBV5-1 and TRBJ1-4; D gene ambiguous. Trimming removed 0 bases from V and 8 bases from J, with 11 bases in between. This CDR3 comprises 14 residues. Germline loops: CDR1 SGHRS, CDR2 YFSETQ. CDR3 sequence: CASSLGAGGEKLFF. CDR3 nucleotides: TGCGCCAGCAGCTTGGGGGCAGGTGGCGAAAAACTGTTTTTT.